A selection of T cell receptor delta chains follows, all from one sample in a study of Vδ1+ human thymocytes. TCRdb redid the clone calls on the multiplex PCR reads with CATT. The table has about 75,000 delta-chain clones, around 32% seen once. Sequencing was performed on Vdelta1+ gamma-delta thymocytes from the thymus. The source of these receptors is a boy younger than two who had congenital heart surgery. CDR3s include the opening cysteine and the closing phenylalanine or tryptophan. D genes are given only for firm matches. Size values are once, few and many counts, or a class for expanded clones, and some rows have none.

size: NA; V: TRDV1; D: NA; length: 23; J: TRDJ1; CDR3: CALGENLPTRFGWGIRITDKLIF; DNA: NA
size: NA; V: TRDV2; D: TRDD3; length: 13; J: TRDJ1; CDR3: CACVLGDRFGLIF; DNA: TGTGCCTGTGTCTTGGGGGACCGCTTTGGTCTCATCTTT
size: NA; V: TRDV1; D: TRDD3; length: 17; J: TRDJ1; CDR3: CALGERTGGYYTDKLIF; DNA: TGTGCTCTTGGGGAACGTACCGGGGGATATTACACCGATAAACTCATCTTT
size: NA; V: TRDV1; D: TRDD3; length: 18; J: TRDJ1; CDR3: CALGVTPGGYIVTDKLIF; DNA: TGTGCTCTTGGGGTAACCCCCGGGGGATACATCGTCACCGATAAACTCATCTTT
size: NA; V: TRDV1; D: NA; length: 19; J: TRDJ1; CDR3: CALGEPASYVVWGTDKLIF; DNA: TGTGCTCTTGGGGAACCCGCCTCCTACGTGGTCTGGGGGACCGATAAACTCATCTTT
size: NA; V: TRDV1; D: NA; length: 21; J: TRDJ1; CDR3: CALGEPKIPPSSSRYTDKLIF; DNA: TGTGCTCTTGGGGAACCAAAAATTCCGCCAAGTAGTTCACGGTACACCGATAAACTCATCTTT
size: few; V: TRDV1; D: NA; length: 19; J: TRDJ1; CDR3: CALGNHPKLLYRHTDKLIF; DNA: TGTGCTCTTGGGAACCACCCCAAGCTCCTTTATCGACACACCGATAAACTCATCTTT
size: NA; V: TRDV2; D: TRDD3; length: 21; J: TRDJ1; CDR3: CACDAGLRGYAGGQYTDKLIF; DNA: TGTGCCTGTGACGCCGGGTTACGGGGATACGCGGGAGGACAGTACACCGATAAACTCATCTTT
size: NA; V: TRDV2; D: TRDD3; length: 19; J: TRDJ1; CDR3: CATGGRGMDWGIKNDKLIF; DNA: TGTGCCACCGGCGGGAGGGGGATGGACTGGGGGATAAAGAACGATAAACTCATCTTT
size: NA; V: TRDV2; D: TRDD3; length: 17; J: TRDJ1; CDR3: CACVLTGGYVNTDKLIF; DNA: TGTGCCTGTGTTCTCACTGGGGGATACGTGAACACCGATAAACTCATCTTT
size: few; V: TRDV1; D: TRDD2; length: 20; J: TRDJ1; CDR3: CALGELNSYIIGAITDKLIF; DNA: TGTGCTCTTGGGGAGCTCAATTCCTACATCATCGGGGCCATCACCGATAAACTCATCTTT
size: few; V: TRDV1; D: TRDD3; length: 17; J: TRDJ1; CDR3: CALGFPRGGGYTDKLIF; DNA: TGTGCTCTTGGGTTCCCTCGAGGTGGGGGATACACCGATAAACTCATCTTT
size: NA; V: TRDV1; D: TRDD3; length: 18; J: TRDJ1; CDR3: CALGELWRGGYAHDNLIF; DNA: TGTGCTCTTGGGGAACTTTGGCGTGGGGGATACGCACACGATAACCTCATCTTT
size: NA; V: TRDV1; D: TRDD2; length: 18; J: TRDJ1; CDR3: CALGEPDPFLRGYRKLIF; DNA: TGTGCTCTTGGGGAACCTGACCCCTTCCTCAGGGGGTACCGTAAACTCATCTTT
size: NA; V: TRDV1; D: TRDD3; length: 23; J: TRDJ1; CDR3: CALGELPAFSRGWGTPYTDKLIF; DNA: TGTGCTCTTGGGGAACTCCCTGCCTTCTCACGGGGCTGGGGGACACCCTACACCGATAAACTCATCTTT
size: NA; V: TRDV1; D: TRDD3; length: 22; J: TRDJ1; CDR3: CALGSNRPPHVLGDRYTDKLIF; DNA: TGTGCTCTTGGGAGTAATAGGCCTCCCCATGTACTGGGGGATAGGTACACCGATAAACTCATCTTT
size: NA; V: TRDV1; D: NA; length: 13; J: TRDJ1; CDR3: CALGETGGGKLIF; DNA: TGTGCTCTTGGGGAAACCGGGGGCGGTAAACTCATCTTT
size: NA; V: TRDV1; D: TRDD3; length: 21; J: TRDJ1; CDR3: CALGGPRLGDMRREYTDKLIF; DNA: TGTGCTCTTGGGGGGCCCCGACTTGGGGATATGCGACGGGAGTACACCGATAAACTCATCTTT
size: NA; V: TRDV1; D: NA; length: 22; J: TRDJ1; CDR3: CALGEPTLIPWIPRGIKGKLIF; DNA: TGTGCTCTTGGGGAACCTACCCTTATCCCTTGGATTCCTCGTGGGATAAAGGGTAAACTCATCTTT
size: few; V: TRDV1; D: TRDD3; length: 14; J: TRDJ1; CDR3: CALGLGDTRDKLIF; DNA: TGTGCTCTTGGACTGGGGGATACGCGAGATAAACTCATCTTT
size: few; V: TRDV1; D: TRDD3; length: 21; J: TRDJ1; CDR3: CALGDRLPIALLGDTPDKLIF; DNA: TGTGCTCTTGGGGATCGCCTTCCTATAGCTCTCCTGGGGGATACGCCCGATAAACTCATCTTT
size: few; V: TRDV1; D: TRDD3; length: 16; J: TRDJ1; CDR3: CALRGSAGGHTDKLIF; DNA: TGTGCTCTGCGGGGAAGTGCTGGGGGTCATACCGATAAACTCATCTTT